A selection of T cell receptor beta chains follows, all from one sample in a study of cytomegalovirus exposure and HLA in healthy donors. Some clones are missing from TCRdb's copy, which holds only in-frame ones; the method was immunoSEQ multiplex PCR. In the table there are approximately 200,000 clones, 65% to 90% of which are singletons. Sequencing was performed on PBMCs. The receptors were sampled from a woman aged 25 to 39 in good health and CMV-seropositive. The CDR3 runs from the conserved cysteine through the conserved F or W. The D gene is left open where the match is weak. Clone size is stated in some rows and not others, as once, few, many or a class when expanded.

d_gene | j_gene | abundance | v_gene | CDR3aa | CDR3nt
TRBD2 | TRBJ2-1 | . | TRBV15 | CATSRDIRGSQFF | TGTGCCACCAGCAGAGACATCCGCGGGAGCCAGTTCTTC
. | TRBJ2-1 | once | TRBV5-4 | CASSLPGDYNEQFF | TGTGCCAGCAGCTTGCCGGGGGACTACAATGAGCAGTTCTTC
TRBD1 | TRBJ2-3 | . | TRBV2 | CASRRQGASTDTQYF | TGTGCCAGCAGACGGCAGGGGGCTAGCACAGATACGCAGTATTTT
. | TRBJ1-2 | . | TRBV5-6 | CASSLHSGYTF | TGTGCCAGCAGCCTACACAGTGGCTACACCTTC
TRBD1 | TRBJ2-5 | . | TRBV5-6 | CASSSRQGAWETQYF | TGTGCCAGCAGCTCAAGACAGGGGGCCTGGGAGACCCAGTACTTC
TRBD2 | TRBJ2-1 | . | TRBV27 | CASRGSSGRVLYNEQFF | TGTGCCAGCAGGGGGAGTAGCGGGAGGGTCCTTTACAATGAGCAGTTCTTC
. | TRBJ2-7 | . | TRBV5-1 | CASSLSTTSYEQYF | TGCGCCAGCAGCTTGTCGACTACCTCCTACGAGCAGTACTTC
TRBD1 | TRBJ1-2 | . | TRBV29-1 | CSVETYKLRDRSYGYTF | TGCAGCGTTGAAACCTATAAACTTCGGGACAGATCTTATGGCTACACCTTC
. | TRBJ1-2 | . | TRBV6-5 | CASSYEGFGGYTF | TGTGCCAGCAGTTACGAGGGATTCGGTGGCTACACCTTC
. | TRBJ2-5 | once | TRBV30 | CAWSVPWQAFRETQYF | TGTGCCTGGAGTGTACCGTGGCAGGCCTTTCGCGAGACCCAGTACTTC
TRBD1 | TRBJ2-5 | . | TRBV5-1 | CASSLAGQGETQYF | TGCGCCAGCAGCCTTGCGGGACAGGGAGAGACCCAGTACTTC
TRBD1 | TRBJ1-1 | few | TRBV30 | CAWSVHRGGLWITEAFF | TGTGCCTGGAGTGTCCACAGGGGTGGCCTATGGATCACTGAAGCTTTCTTT
. | TRBJ2-3 | . | TRBV15 | CATSLSVVTDTQYF | TGTGCCACCAGCTTATCAGTGGTTACAGATACGCAGTATTTT